The 15 T cell receptor beta chains given below trace back to one sample, sequenced in a study of cytomegalovirus exposure and HLA in healthy donors. Use of 60 Vbeta and 13 Jbeta primers characterized the PCR. TCRdb's table, derived via immunoSEQ multiplex PCR, lists solely in-frame clones and lacks some. The repertoire holds 65,000 to 95,000 clones, with 70% to 85% as singletons. Input material: PBMCs. The receptors derive from a human donor in good health.

The genes are TRBV15 and TRBJ2-3; tentative D call: TRBD2 (5 bases). The length of the CDR3 is 17 residues. Germline CDR1 reads LNHNV; CDR2 reads YYDKDF (reference sequence). With 1 base removed from V and 2 bases from J, the gap between germline ends came to 16 bases. CDR3 sequence: CATSRGQLATSTDTQYF. The CDR3 DNA is TGTGCCACCAGCAGAGGCCAATTAGCGACCTCCACAGATACGCAGTATTTT.

The chain links TRBV27 to TRBJ2-5, with 8 bases aligning to TRBD1. V gave up 8 bases and J gave up 5 bases; unmatched junction bases: 7. Germline assignment: CDR1 MNHEY and CDR2 SMNVEV (reference sequence). The CDR3 runs to 13 residues. The CDR3 coding sequence is TGTGCCAGCCGGCAGGGGGCCACTGAGACCCAGTACTTC. This codes for CASRQGATETQYF.

The chain links TRBV7-9 to TRBJ1-1, with D possibly matching TRBD1 (5 bases). CDR3 length equals 14 residues. Trimming took off 3 bases at V and 2 bases at J, with 10 bases between the two ends. The germline V gene has CDR1 SEHNR and CDR2 FQNEAQ (reference sequence). In DNA, the CDR3 is TGTGCCAGCAGCTTGCCTCAGGGAAACACTGAAGCTTTCTTT. Amino acids: CASSLPQGNTEAFF.

The chain uses TRBV2 and TRBJ1-1; TRBD1 agrees at 9 bases. V lost 6 bases, J lost 6 bases, and 2 bases stayed unmatched. This CDR3 spans 12 amino acids. CDR1 and CDR2 (germline): SNHLY, FYNNEI. CDR3 residues: CASRRDRAEAFF. In DNA, the CDR3 is TGTGCCAGCAGACGGGACAGGGCTGAAGCTTTCTTT.

This chain joins TRBV5-1 and TRBJ2-2, with 7 bases that match TRBD2. CDR3 length: 14 residues. The germline gives CDR1 SGHRS, CDR2 YFSETQ. The trim removed 4 bases at V and 3 bases at J, leaving 3 bases unmatched. The CDR3 DNA is TGCGCCAGCAGCCGCCGGGGGGACACCGGGGAGCTGTTTTTT. It is translated as CASSRRGDTGELFF.

The chain combines TRBV7-8 with TRBJ2-7; TRBD2 is a possible D gene (6 bases). The V gene's germline CDR1 is SGHVS and CDR2 FQNEAQ. The CDR3 spans 13 residues. V was shortened by 8 bases and J by 5 bases, with 16 bases between the two germline ends. The CDR3 nucleotides read TGTGCCAGCCGCGTACCGGGGAGGAACGAGCAGTACTTC. It is translated as CASRVPGRNEQYF.

The chain couples TRBV6-5 to TRBJ1-6; 7 nucleotides agree with TRBD1. The CDR3 is 15 amino acids. CDR1 MNHEY and CDR2 SVGAGI come from the germline V gene. V was pared by 7 bases and J by 4 bases, with 7 bases of the junction left unmatched. CDR3 sequence reads: CASKTGQRYNSPLHF. In nucleotides, the CDR3 is TGTGCCAGCAAAACGGGACAGAGGTATAATTCACCCCTCCACTTT.

The chain joins TRBV19 to TRBJ2-2; 7 nucleotides agree with TRBD2. CDR1 is LNHDA and CDR2 is SQIVND in the germline V gene (reference sequence). V lost 7 bases, J lost 4 bases, and 6 bases stayed unmatched. This CDR3 has 14 residues. CDR3 sequence (DNA): TGTGCCAGTACTAACTCGGGAGGCACCGGGGAGCTGTTTTTT. Protein: CASTNSGGTGELFF.

The chain is built from TRBV29-1 and TRBJ1-5, with 7 positions matching TRBD1. With V trimmed by 4 bases and J by 4 bases, 7 bases remained unmatched. The CDR3 has 14 residues. The germline V gene has CDR1 SQVTM and CDR2 ANQGSEA. CDR3 in DNA: TGCAGCGTTGTTGGCGCAGGGGGAAATCAGCCCCAGCATTTT. It specifies CSVVGAGGNQPQHF.

J is TRBJ1-1 and V is TRBV7-6; 12 bases are shared with TRBD1. The CDR3 sequence is 13 residues long. Looked up from germline, CDR1 is SGHVS and CDR2 is FNYEAQ. V was pared by 1 base and J by 10 bases, with 1 base of the junction left unmatched. CDR3 amino acids: CASSLGDRGRAFF. CDR3 nucleotide sequence: TGTGCCAGCAGCTTAGGGGACAGGGGGCGAGCTTTCTTT.

J is TRBJ2-7 and V is TRBV30; D is possibly TRBD1 (6 bases). The V gene's germline CDR1 is GTSNPN and CDR2 SVGIG (reference sequence). The length of the CDR3 is 13 residues. V lost 2 bases, J lost 2 bases, and 10 bases lay in between. The CDR3 loop is CAWSTGQTYEQYF. Here the CDR3 DNA reads TGTGCCTGGAGTACTGGACAGACCTACGAGCAGTACTTC.

The V and J genes are TRBV7-9 and TRBJ1-1, with TRBD1 identical over 9 bases. The CDR3 totals 12 residues. V was pared by 11 bases and J by 1 base, with 2 bases of the junction left unmatched. The germline V gene has CDR1 SEHNR and CDR2 FQNEAQ (reference sequence). In nucleotides, the CDR3 is TGTGCCTTGGACAGGGGGAACACTGAAGCTTTCTTT. Encoded protein: CALDRGNTEAFF.

V usage is TRBV5-1 and J usage is TRBJ2-1, with 8 nucleotides matching TRBD2. Germline CDR1 reads SGHRS; CDR2 reads YFSETQ. The CDR3 covers 14 residues. Trimming at V came to 3 bases and at J to 8 bases, leaving 7 bases not matched to a gene. CDR3 sequence: CASSSGTRGDEQFF. CDR3 nucleotides: TGCGCCAGCAGCTCGGGGACTAGGGGAGATGAGCAGTTCTTC.

The chain uses TRBV7-9 and TRBJ2-7; no clear D gene. The CDR3 is 16 residues long. V was pared by 4 bases and J by 0 bases, with 16 bases between. Germline V gene data show CDR1 as SEHNR and CDR2 as FQNEAQ (reference sequence). The CDR3 bases are TGTGCCAGCAGCTCCCGGGTATCAGAAGACTCCTACGAGCAGTACTTC. It yields the protein CASSSRVSEDSYEQYF.

This chain uses TRBV29-1 with TRBJ2-1; 9 bases match TRBD2. CDR3 length equals 17 residues. Trimming removed 7 bases from V and 7 bases from J; junction bases left unmatched: 20. Germline assignment: CDR1 SQVTM and CDR2 ANQGSEA. The CDR3 sequence is CSAESKPRLAARNEQFF. The CDR3 DNA is TGCAGCGCCGAATCTAAGCCGAGACTAGCGGCACGGAATGAGCAGTTCTTC.